This T cell receptor beta chain came from a study of blood T cell repertoires in COVID-19. In the study overall: Sources were T cells, B-cell-depleted T cells, or PBMCs; the material itself was cDNA or gDNA.

Produced via immunoSEQ multiplex PCR; TCRdb's table is partial and in-frame only. The sample holds about 220,000 clones; 84% are singletons and the top ten take 6.8%. CDR1 and CDR2 (germline): ENHRY, SYGVKD. The CDR3 totals 14 residues. The V gene lost 4 bases and the J gene lost 0 bases, with 8 bases spanning the gap. The specimen sequenced was PBMCs or T cells enriched from blood (not recorded which). The rearrangement joins TRBV10-3 to TRBJ2-3, with no clear D. This receptor was identified in a woman aged 40 to 50 who had recovered from COVID-19. DNA for the CDR3: TGTGCCATCAGTGGTGCCGGGAGCACAGATACGCAGTATTTT. It codes for CAISGAGSTDTQYF.